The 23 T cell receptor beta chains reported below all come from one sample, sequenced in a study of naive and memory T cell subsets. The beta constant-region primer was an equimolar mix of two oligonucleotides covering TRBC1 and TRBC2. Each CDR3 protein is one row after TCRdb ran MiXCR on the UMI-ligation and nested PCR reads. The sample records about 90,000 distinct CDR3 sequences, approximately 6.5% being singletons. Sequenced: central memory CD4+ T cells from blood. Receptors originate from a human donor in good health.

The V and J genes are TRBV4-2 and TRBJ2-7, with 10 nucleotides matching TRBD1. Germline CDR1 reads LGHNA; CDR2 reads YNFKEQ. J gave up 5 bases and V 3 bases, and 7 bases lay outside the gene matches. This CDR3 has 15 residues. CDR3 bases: TGTGCCAGCAGCCAGGGGGGACAGGGGAGGGACGAGCAGTACTTC. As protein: CASSQGGQGRDEQYF.

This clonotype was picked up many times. CDR3 sequence: CASAELMNTEAFF. In DNA, the CDR3 is TGTGCCAGTGCGGAACTCATGAACACTGAAGCTTTCTTT. The V and J genes are TRBV5-4 and TRBJ1-1, with no clear D. Deletions cut 8 bases from V and 0 bases from J, with 11 bases between. The CDR3 extends over 13 amino acids. Germline lookup yields CDR1 SGHNT and CDR2 YYREEE (reference sequence).

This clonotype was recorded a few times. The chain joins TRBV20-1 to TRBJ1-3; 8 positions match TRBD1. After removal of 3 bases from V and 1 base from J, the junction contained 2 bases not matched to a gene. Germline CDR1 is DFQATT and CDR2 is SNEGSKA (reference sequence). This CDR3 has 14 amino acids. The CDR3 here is CSASTGGSGNTIYF. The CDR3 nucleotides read TGCAGTGCTAGCACAGGGGGTTCTGGAAACACCATATATTTT.

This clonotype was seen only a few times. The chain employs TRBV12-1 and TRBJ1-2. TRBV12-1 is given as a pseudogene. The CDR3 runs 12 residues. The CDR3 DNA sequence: TGTGCCAGCAGCCAACTTTTGAATGGCTACACCTTC. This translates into CASSQLLNGYTF.

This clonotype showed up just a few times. The CDR3 is CASCLTGEPYNEQFF. CDR3 coding DNA: TGTGCCAGTTGTTTAACAGGGGAACCCTACAATGAGCAGTTCTTC. The chain joins TRBV7-3 to TRBJ2-1; 7 bases map to TRBD1. V lost 9 bases, J lost 2 bases, and 10 bases stayed unmatched. Germline assignment: CDR1 SGHTA and CDR2 FQGTGA. This CDR3 contains 15 residues.

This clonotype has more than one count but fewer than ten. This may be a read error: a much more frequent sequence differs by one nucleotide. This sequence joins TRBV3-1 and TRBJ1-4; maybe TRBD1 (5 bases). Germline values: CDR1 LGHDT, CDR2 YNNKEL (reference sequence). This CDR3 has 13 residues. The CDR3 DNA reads TGTGTCAGCAGCCAAGATGGGGCTGAAAAACTGTTTTTT. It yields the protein CVSSQDGAEKLFF. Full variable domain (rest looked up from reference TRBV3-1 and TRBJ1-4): DTAVSQTPKYLVTQMGNDKSIKCEQNLGHDTMYWYKQDSKKFLKIMFSYNNKELIINETVPNRFSPKSPDKAHLNLHINSLELGDSAVYFCVSSQDGAEKLFFGSGTQLSVL.

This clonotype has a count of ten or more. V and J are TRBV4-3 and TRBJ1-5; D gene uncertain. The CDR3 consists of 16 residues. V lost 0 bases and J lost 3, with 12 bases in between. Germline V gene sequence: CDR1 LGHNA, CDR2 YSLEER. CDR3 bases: TGCGCCAGCAGCCAAGATTCTGGACTGAACAATCAGCCCCAGCATTTT. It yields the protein CASSQDSGLNNQPQHF.

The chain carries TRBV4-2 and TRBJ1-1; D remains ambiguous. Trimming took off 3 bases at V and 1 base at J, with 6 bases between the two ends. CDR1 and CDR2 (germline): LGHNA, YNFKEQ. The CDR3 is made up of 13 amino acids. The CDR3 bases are TGTGCCAGCAGCCAGGACTGGAACACTGAAGCTTTCTTT. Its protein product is CASSQDWNTEAFF.

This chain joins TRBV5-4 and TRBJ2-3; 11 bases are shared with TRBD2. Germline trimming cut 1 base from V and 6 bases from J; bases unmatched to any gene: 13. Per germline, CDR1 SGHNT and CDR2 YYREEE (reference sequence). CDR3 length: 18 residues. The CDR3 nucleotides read TGTGCCAGCAGCTTGCTCTTAACTAGCGGGAGTGTTTGGGATACGCAGTATTTT. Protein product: CASSLLLTSGSVWDTQYF.

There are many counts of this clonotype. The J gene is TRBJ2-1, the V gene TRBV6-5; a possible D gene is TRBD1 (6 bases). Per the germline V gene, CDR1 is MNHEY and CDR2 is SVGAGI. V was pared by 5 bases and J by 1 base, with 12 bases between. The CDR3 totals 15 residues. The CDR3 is CASSNRVGSYNEQFF. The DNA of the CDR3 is TGTGCCAGCAGTAACAGGGTGGGTTCCTACAATGAGCAGTTCTTC.

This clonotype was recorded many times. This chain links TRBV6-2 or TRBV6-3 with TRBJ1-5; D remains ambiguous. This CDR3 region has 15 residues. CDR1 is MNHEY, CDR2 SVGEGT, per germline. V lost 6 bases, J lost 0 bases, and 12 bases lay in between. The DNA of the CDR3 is TGTGCCAGCAGCCGAGGATCAGCTAGCAATCAGCCCCAGCATTTT. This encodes CASSRGSASNQPQHF.

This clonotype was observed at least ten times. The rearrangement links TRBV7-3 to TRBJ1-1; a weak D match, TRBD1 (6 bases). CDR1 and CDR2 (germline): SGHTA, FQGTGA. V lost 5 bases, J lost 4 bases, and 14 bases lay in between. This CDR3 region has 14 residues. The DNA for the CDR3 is TGTGCCAGCAGCCTCTTAGGGGGGGGCACTGAAGCTTTCTTT. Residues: CASSLLGGGTEAFF.

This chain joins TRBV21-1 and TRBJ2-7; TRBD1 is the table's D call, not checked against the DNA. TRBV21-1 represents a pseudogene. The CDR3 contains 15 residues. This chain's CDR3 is CASSTLNRDSHEQYF. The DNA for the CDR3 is TGTGCCAGCAGCACCCTTAATCGGGACAGCCACGAGCAGTACTTC.

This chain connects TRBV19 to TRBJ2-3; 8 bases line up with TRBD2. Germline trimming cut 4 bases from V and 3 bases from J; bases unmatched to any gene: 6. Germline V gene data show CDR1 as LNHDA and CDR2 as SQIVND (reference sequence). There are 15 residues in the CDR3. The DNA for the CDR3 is TGTGCCAGTAGTAGAGCGGGGGCAAGGACAGATACGCAGTATTTT. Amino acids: CASSRAGARTDTQYF.

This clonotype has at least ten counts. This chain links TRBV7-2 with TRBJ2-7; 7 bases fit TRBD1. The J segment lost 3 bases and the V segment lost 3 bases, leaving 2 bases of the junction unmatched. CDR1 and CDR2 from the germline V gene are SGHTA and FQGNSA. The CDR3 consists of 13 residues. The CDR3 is CASSFNRGYEQYF. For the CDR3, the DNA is TGTGCCAGCAGCTTCAACAGGGGCTACGAGCAGTACTTC.

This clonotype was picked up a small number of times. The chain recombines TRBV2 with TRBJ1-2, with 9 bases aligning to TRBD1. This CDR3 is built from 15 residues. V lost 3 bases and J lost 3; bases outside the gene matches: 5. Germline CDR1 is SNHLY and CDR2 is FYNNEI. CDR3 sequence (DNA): TGTGCCAGCAGTGATACAGGGGGCGGGTACTATGGCTACACCTTC. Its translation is CASSDTGGGYYGYTF. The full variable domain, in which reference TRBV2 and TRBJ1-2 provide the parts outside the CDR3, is EPEVTQTPSHQVTQMGQEVILRCVPISNHLYFYWYRQILGQKVEFLVSFYNNEISEKSEIFDDQFSVERPDGSNFTLKIRSTKLEDSAMYFCASSDTGGGYYGYTFGSGTRLTVV.

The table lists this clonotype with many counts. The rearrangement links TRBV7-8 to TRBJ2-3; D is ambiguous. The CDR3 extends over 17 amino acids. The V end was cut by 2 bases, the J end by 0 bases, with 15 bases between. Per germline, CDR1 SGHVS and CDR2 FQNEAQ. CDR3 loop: CASSLRAGVFSTDTQYF. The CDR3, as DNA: TGTGCCAGCAGCTTAAGAGCCGGCGTATTTAGCACAGATACGCAGTATTTT. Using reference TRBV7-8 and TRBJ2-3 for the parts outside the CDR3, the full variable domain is GAGVSQSPRYKVAKRGQDVALRCDPISGHVSLFWYQQALGQGPEFLTYFQNEAQLDKSGLPSDRFFAERPEGSVSTLKIQRTQQEDSAVYLCASSLRAGVFSTDTQYFGPGTRLTVL.

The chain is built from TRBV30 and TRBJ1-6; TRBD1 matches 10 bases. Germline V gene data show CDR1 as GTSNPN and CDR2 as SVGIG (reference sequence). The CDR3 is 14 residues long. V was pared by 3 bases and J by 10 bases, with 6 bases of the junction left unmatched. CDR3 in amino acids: CAWRGGTGVSPLHF. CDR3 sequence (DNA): TGTGCCTGGAGAGGGGGGACAGGGGTATCACCCCTCCACTTT. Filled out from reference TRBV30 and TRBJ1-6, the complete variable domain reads SQTIHQWPATLVQPVGSPLSLECTVEGTSNPNLYWYRQAAGRGLQLLFYSVGIGQISSEVPQNLSASRPQDRQFILSSKKLLLSDSGFYLCAWRGGTGVSPLHFGNGTRLTVT.

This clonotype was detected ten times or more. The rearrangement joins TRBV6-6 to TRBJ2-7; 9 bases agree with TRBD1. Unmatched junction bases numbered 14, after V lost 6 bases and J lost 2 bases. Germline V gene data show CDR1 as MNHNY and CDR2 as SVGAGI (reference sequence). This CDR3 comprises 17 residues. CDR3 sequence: CASSPFSLGQGAYEQYF. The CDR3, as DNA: TGTGCCAGCAGCCCTTTCTCTCTGGGACAGGGCGCCTACGAGCAGTACTTC.

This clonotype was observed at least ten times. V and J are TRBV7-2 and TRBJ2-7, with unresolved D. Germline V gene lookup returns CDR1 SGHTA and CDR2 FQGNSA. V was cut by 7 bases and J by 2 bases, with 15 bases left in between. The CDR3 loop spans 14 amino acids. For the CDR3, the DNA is TGTGCCAGCAAAAGCCCCACGGGTCCCTACGAGCAGTACTTC. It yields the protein CASKSPTGPYEQYF.

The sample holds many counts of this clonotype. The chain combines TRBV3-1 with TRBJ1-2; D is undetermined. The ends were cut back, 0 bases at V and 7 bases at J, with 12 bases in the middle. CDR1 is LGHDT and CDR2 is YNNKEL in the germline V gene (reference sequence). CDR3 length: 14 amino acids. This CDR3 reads CASSQDSEGGGYTF. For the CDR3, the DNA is TGTGCCAGCAGCCAAGATAGTGAGGGAGGTGGCTACACCTTC.

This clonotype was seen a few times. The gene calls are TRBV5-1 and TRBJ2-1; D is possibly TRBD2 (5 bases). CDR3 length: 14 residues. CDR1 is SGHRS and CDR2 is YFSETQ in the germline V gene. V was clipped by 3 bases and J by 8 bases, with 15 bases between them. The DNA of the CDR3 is TGCGCCAGCAGCTCTTACTTCGACGGGGATGAGCAGTTCTTC. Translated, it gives CASSSYFDGDEQFF.

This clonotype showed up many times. The CDR3 here is CASRGISYNEQFF. The CDR3 bases are TGTGCCAGTAGGGGAATCTCGTACAATGAGCAGTTCTTC. This sequence joins TRBV6-6 and TRBJ2-1; maybe TRBD1 (5 bases). Germline values: CDR1 MNHNY, CDR2 SVGAGI (reference sequence). This CDR3 spans 13 amino acids. Trimming left V 9 bases short and J 4 bases short, with 13 bases between.